The 28 T cell receptor beta chains below all came from one sample that was sequenced in a study of blood T cell repertoires in COVID-19 (dated by TCRdb to 2020 to 2022). To prepare the library, the immunoSEQ multiplex PCR assay was applied. What TCRdb holds here is the immuneACCESS table cut down to in-frame rearrangements. Part of the clones is not present; checked against another copy, under half of the missing clones reflect an unresolved V gene, and the others are unexplained. Here the sample has about 270,000 clones; more than 70% occur a single time. Together, the top ten hold 5.7% of the sample. Sequenced: peripheral blood. The receptor set was obtained from an elderly man with acute or convalescent COVID-19.

V gene TRBV28 combines with J gene TRBJ1-4; 7 bases agree with TRBD1. This CDR3 contains 13 residues. The ends lost 8 bases at V and 7 bases at J; junction bases unmatched: 7. The germline V gene encodes CDR1 MDHEN and CDR2 SYDVKM. DNA for the CDR3: TGTGCCAGCCTCCAGGGGGTTGGTGAAAAACTGTTTTTT. Protein: CASLQGVGEKLFF.

V gene TRBV28 combines with J gene TRBJ2-7; the D gene is possibly TRBD2 (5 bases). The germline CDR1 and CDR2 sequences are MDHEN and SYDVKM. The V end lost 6 bases, the J end lost 6 bases, and 9 bases lay between the germline ends. The CDR3 runs to 11 residues. This chain's CDR3 is CASSLRGEQYF. The CDR3 DNA is TGTGCCAGCAGCCTTCGGGGCGAGCAGTACTTC. The complete variable domain, with remaining parts taken from reference TRBV28 and TRBJ2-7, reads DVKVTQSSRYLVKRTGEKVFLECVQDMDHENMFWYRQDPGLGLRLIYFSYDVKMKEKGDIPEGYSVSREKKERFSLILESASTNQTSMYLCASSLRGEQYFGPGTRLTVT.

This chain joins TRBV6-1 and TRBJ2-3, with D tentatively TRBD2 (5 bases). The CDR3 has 16 residues. Germline V lookup: CDR1 MNHNS, CDR2 SASEGT. V was shortened by 3 bases and J by 4 bases, with 17 bases between the two germline ends. The CDR3 DNA follows: TGTGCCAGCAGTGAGTTTTCGGCTAGCACGGCAGATACGCAGTATTTT. Protein product: CASSEFSASTADTQYF.

The genes are TRBV7-3 and TRBJ2-1, with 12 bases lining up with TRBD2. This CDR3 has 15 residues. The J segment lost 9 bases and the V segment lost 2 bases, leaving 5 bases of the junction unmatched. The V gene's germline CDR1 is SGHTA and CDR2 FQGTGA. The CDR3 sequence is CASSLVTSGSGEQFF. For the CDR3, the DNA is TGTGCCAGCAGCTTAGTGACTAGCGGGAGCGGTGAGCAGTTCTTC.

The rearrangement joins TRBV29-1 to TRBJ2-3, with D maybe TRBD1 (6 bases). The germline gives CDR1 SQVTM, CDR2 ANQGSEA. Trimming shortened V by 4 bases and J by 3 bases, and 11 bases separated the two germline ends. The CDR3 totals 13 residues. This CDR3 is CSVGTGMTDTQYF. The CDR3 DNA follows: TGCAGCGTTGGTACAGGGATGACAGATACGCAGTATTTT.

V is TRBV7-9 and J is TRBJ1-3; D is perhaps TRBD1 (6 bases). Trimming took off 5 bases at V and 8 bases at J, with 31 bases between the two ends. This CDR3 contains 19 residues. Per the germline V gene, CDR1 is SEHNR and CDR2 is FQNEAQ (reference sequence). CDR3 bases: TGTGCCAGCAGCATAGAAATGAAGAGGCAGGGGAAGATTCTGGACACCATATATTTT. This codes for CASSIEMKRQGKILDTIYF.

This clone has just a few counts. CDR3 region: CASSPDRGSPLHF. The CDR3 DNA follows: TGTGCCAGCAGCCCCGACAGGGGTTCACCCCTCCACTTT. The rearrangement links TRBV6-5 to TRBJ1-6, with 8 bases fitting TRBD1. The CDR3 extends over 13 amino acids. V shed 6 bases and J 9 bases; nucleotides not matched to a gene: 4. Germline V gene sequence: CDR1 MNHEY, CDR2 SVGAGI.

V and J are TRBV7-2 and TRBJ1-5, with 7 bases identical to TRBD1. V shed 1 base, J shed 6 bases, and the junction held 6 bases outside the gene matches. The CDR3 runs to 15 residues. From germline, CDR1 is SGHTA and CDR2 FQGNSA. CDR3 loop: CASSLDGTVVQPQHF. The CDR3 coding sequence is TGTGCCAGCAGCTTAGATGGGACAGTTGTTCAGCCCCAGCATTTT.

This chain uses TRBV28 with TRBJ2-7; 10 positions match TRBD1. Germline trimming cut 7 bases from V and 5 bases from J; bases unmatched to any gene: 8. Germline CDR1 reads MDHEN; CDR2 reads SYDVKM. The CDR3 spans 14 residues. Here the CDR3 DNA reads TGTGCCAGCAAACCGACAGGGGGCAAAAACGAGCAGTACTTC. Protein product: CASKPTGGKNEQYF.

This chain uses TRBV27 with TRBJ1-5; 7 nucleotides agree with TRBD1. The junction had 15 bases not matched to a gene; V was cut back by 5 bases and J by 5 bases. The CDR3 runs to 17 residues. CDR1 is MNHEY and CDR2 is SMNVEV in the germline V gene (reference sequence). The CDR3 loop is CASSPSWTGVRDQPQHF. The CDR3 bases are TGTGCCAGCAGTCCCTCGTGGACAGGCGTTAGGGATCAGCCCCAGCATTTT.

The chain has TRBV2 and TRBJ2-1, with TRBD2 identical over 11 bases. There are 19 residues in the CDR3. V lost 6 bases and J lost 2; bases outside the gene matches: 15. Germline-derived CDR1 and CDR2 are SNHLY and FYNNEI. CDR3 sequence reads: CASRGTSGRNLDAYNEQFF. CDR3 nucleotides: TGTGCCAGCAGGGGTACTAGCGGGAGAAACCTAGATGCCTACAATGAGCAGTTCTTC.

Here the CDR3 DNA reads TGTGCCAGCAGTTGGGACAGGGGAAGTGGCTACACCTTC. Protein sequence: CASSWDRGSGYTF. V is TRBV28 and J is TRBJ1-2; 10 bases align to TRBD1. The ends lost 4 bases at V and 7 bases at J; junction bases unmatched: 3. Germline V lookup: CDR1 MDHEN, CDR2 SYDVKM. This CDR3 spans 13 amino acids.

The chain couples TRBV6-5 to TRBJ2-2; tentatively, D is TRBD2 (6 bases). From germline, CDR1 is MNHEY and CDR2 SVGAGI. With 8 bases removed from V and 7 bases from J, the gap between germline ends came to 11 bases. This CDR3 has 12 amino acids. The CDR3 spells CASGEEIGELFF. The CDR3 DNA reads as TGTGCCAGCGGGGAGGAGATCGGGGAGCTGTTTTTT.

The CDR3 DNA follows: TGTGCCTGGAGTGTACCGGGACAGCCCTATGGCTACACCTTC. This translates into CAWSVPGQPYGYTF. The chain recombines TRBV30 with TRBJ1-2; 7 bases match TRBD1. With V trimmed by 0 bases and J by 4 bases, 5 bases remained unmatched. The CDR3 is 14 residues long. In germline, CDR1 is GTSNPN, CDR2 SVGIG (reference sequence).

This chain uses TRBV7-6 with TRBJ2-3; 7 nucleotides agree with TRBD1. Trimming cost V 3 bases and J 1 base; bases outside gene matches: 7. Germline CDR1 is SGHVS and CDR2 is FNYEAQ. This CDR3 spans 16 amino acids. The CDR3 region has the DNA TGTGCCAGCAGCTTCGCAGGGGGTTGGGGCACAGATACGCAGTATTTT. It encodes CASSFAGGWGTDTQYF.

V gene TRBV7-9 combines with J gene TRBJ1-4, with D maybe TRBD1 (6 bases). The CDR3 consists of 16 residues. Germline CDR1 is SEHNR and CDR2 is FQNEAQ (reference sequence). V was pared by 5 bases and J by 1 base, with 14 bases between. The CDR3 protein is CASSQRGRGTNEKLFF. DNA for the CDR3: TGTGCCAGCAGCCAAAGGGGGAGGGGAACTAATGAAAAACTGTTTTTT. Full variable domain (outside the CDR3, taken from reference TRBV7-9 and TRBJ1-4): DTGVSQNPRHKITKRGQNVTFRCDPISEHNRLYWYRQTLGQGPEFLTYFQNEAQLEKSRLLSDRFSAERPKGSFSTLEIQRTEQGDSAMYLCASSQRGRGTNEKLFFGSGTQLSVL.

This chain links TRBV11-2 with TRBJ1-1, with D possibly TRBD1 on 6 matching bases. Germline lookup yields CDR1 SGHAT and CDR2 FQNNGV. The ends were cut back, 4 bases at V and 1 base at J, with 10 bases in the middle. This CDR3 contains 14 residues. CDR3 nucleotide sequence: TGTGCCAGCAGCTCGATACAGGGGAACACTGAAGCTTTCTTT. It is translated as CASSSIQGNTEAFF. The whole variable domain, remainder taken from reference TRBV11-2 and TRBJ1-1, is EAGVAQSPRYKIIEKRQSVAFWCNPISGHATLYWYQQILGQGPKLLIQFQNNGVVDDSQLPKDRFSAERLKGVDSTLKIQPAKLEDSAVYLCASSSIQGNTEAFFGQGTRLTVV.

This clone was found once. The V call is TRBV19, the J call TRBJ2-3; TRBD2 agrees at 7 bases. Germline CDR1 reads LNHDA; CDR2 reads SQIVND (reference sequence). With 3 bases clipped from V and 2 bases from J, the junction kept 17 bases outside the gene matches. The CDR3 extends over 19 amino acids. CDR3 region: CASSIDRRAGATFTDTQYF. Here the CDR3 DNA reads TGTGCCAGTAGTATCGATCGTCGTGCGGGAGCTACTTTCACAGATACGCAGTATTTT.

This clone has only one observation. V gene TRBV4-2 combines with J gene TRBJ2-2; TRBD2 matches at 8 bases. The CDR3 consists of 16 residues. Looked up from germline, CDR1 is LGHNA and CDR2 is YNFKEQ. J gave up 6 bases and V 0 bases, and 6 bases lay outside the gene matches. The CDR3 loop reads CASSQDPSGLPGELFF. CDR3 coding DNA: TGTGCCAGCAGCCAAGATCCTAGCGGGTTACCCGGGGAGCTGTTTTTT.

This clone has just a few counts. The rearrangement joins TRBV7-2 to TRBJ1-2; tentatively, D is TRBD1 (6 bases). The CDR3 runs to 16 residues. With 5 bases removed from V and 4 bases from J, the gap between germline ends came to 20 bases. Germline-derived CDR1 and CDR2 are SGHTA and FQGNSA. This chain's CDR3 is CASSIQQGGPAYGYTF. As DNA, the CDR3 is TGTGCCAGCAGCATTCAACAGGGAGGGCCCGCCTATGGCTACACCTTC.

The chain recombines TRBV5-1 with TRBJ2-3; weak D call: TRBD1 (5 bases). This CDR3 has 15 amino acids. Germline V gives CDR1 SGHRS, CDR2 YFSETQ. Trimming cost V 0 bases and J 0 bases, with 8 bases left between them. CDR3 sequence reads: CASSLEGMSTDTQYF. Here the CDR3 DNA reads TGCGCCAGCAGCTTGGAGGGGATGAGCACAGATACGCAGTATTTT.

V and J are TRBV7-2 and TRBJ2-7; 7 positions match TRBD2. Germline-derived CDR1 and CDR2 are SGHTA and FQGNSA. This CDR3 contains 15 residues. V gave up 1 base and J gave up 4 bases; unmatched junction bases: 7. The DNA for the CDR3 is TGTGCCAGCAGCTTAGGCCCGGGAGCGGGATACGAGCAGTACTTC. Its translation: CASSLGPGAGYEQYF.

The chain joins TRBV3-1 (or the pseudogene TRBV3-2) to TRBJ1-4; TRBD1 matches 12 bases. The CDR3 runs to 14 residues. The V gene end was trimmed by 2 bases and the J gene end by 13 bases; junction bases not matched to a gene: 5. Germline assignment: CDR1 LGHDT and CDR2 YNNKEL (reference sequence). CDR3 coding DNA: TGTGCCAGCAGCCAACTCGGGACAGGGGGCATACTGTTTTTT. Its protein product is CASSQLGTGGILFF.

The chain employs TRBV9 and TRBJ2-2, with 7 nucleotides matching TRBD1. With V trimmed by 4 bases and J by 0 bases, 3 bases remained unmatched. This CDR3 region has 15 residues. Per germline, CDR1 SGDLS and CDR2 YYNGEE. The CDR3 is CASSRGGSNTGELFF. CDR3 DNA: TGTGCCAGCAGCCGAGGGGGCTCGAACACCGGGGAGCTGTTTTTT.

The gene calls are TRBV5-1 and TRBJ2-7, with D possibly TRBD1 on 6 matching bases. CDR3 length: 15 amino acids. V was cut by 4 bases and J by 0 bases, with 14 bases left in between. Germline V gene sequence: CDR1 SGHRS, CDR2 YFSETQ. CDR3 protein: CASSIGQTSSYEQYF. DNA of the CDR3: TGCGCCAGCAGCATAGGACAGACGAGCTCCTACGAGCAGTACTTC.

V and J are TRBV7-5 and TRBJ1-1. TRBV7-5 is a pseudogene. The CDR3 is 13 amino acids. CDR3 DNA: TGTGCCAGAAGCTTAGGTCCGAGGACTGAAGCTTTCTTT. Its translation: CARSLGPRTEAFF.

This chain uses TRBV18 with TRBJ1-2; 12 bases are a match to TRBD1. Per germline, CDR1 KGHSH and CDR2 LQKENI. The CDR3 sequence is 13 residues long. V dropped 3 bases and J dropped 7; count of bases not matched to a gene: 0. CDR3 protein: CASSPGQGAGYTF. CDR3 nucleotides: TGTGCCAGCTCACCGGGACAGGGGGCTGGCTACACCTTC.

This chain joins TRBV7-9 and TRBJ1-2; TRBD1 aligns across 7 bases. The germline gives CDR1 SEHNR, CDR2 FQNEAQ (reference sequence). Germline trimming cut 3 bases from V and 0 bases from J; bases unmatched to any gene: 13. CDR3 length: 18 residues. The CDR3, as DNA: TGTGCCAGCAGCTTCTCTTACGTAGGAGGGGGCACTAACTATGGCTACACCTTC. This codes for CASSFSYVGGGTNYGYTF. Looking up the rest from reference TRBV7-9 and TRBJ1-2 gives the full variable domain: DTGVSQNPRHKITKRGQNVTFRCDPISEHNRLYWYRQTLGQGPEFLTYFQNEAQLEKSRLLSDRFSAERPKGSFSTLEIQRTEQGDSAMYLCASSFSYVGGGTNYGYTFGSGTRLTVV.